This T cell receptor beta chain derives from a study of T cell responses to AZD1222 COVID-19 vaccine. Overall study findings and caveats: Rises in breadth and depth of Spike-specific TCRs came after two AZD1222 doses.

This clone showed up just a few times. Its antigen is unidentified. Per the germline V gene, CDR1 is MDHEN and CDR2 is SYDVKM. The V gene end was trimmed by 6 bases and the J gene end by 7 bases; junction bases not matched to a gene: 6. The CDR3 covers 14 residues. Here immunoSEQ multiplex PCR was the method, and the copy in TCRdb shows in-frame clones only, minus some. The sample has approximately 180,000 clones, about 89% seen once. This receptor was obtained from an adult in good health. The specimen comprised peripheral blood, sampled on day 0 of AZD1222 vaccination. V and J are TRBV28 and TRBJ1-5, with 10 bases that match TRBD1. Here the CDR3 DNA reads TGTGCCAGCAGGGGACAGGGGTTTGGGCAGCCCCAGCATTTT. It translates to CASRGQGFGQPQHF.